This TCR beta chain was documented in a study of ipilimumab plus nivolumab after autologous stem cell transplantation. Study-level information: DLBCL patients had primary refractory or relapsed disease. Notes on the study in general: Per the authors, repertoire, Treg and microbiota data justify further study.

The germline V gene has CDR1 SNHLY and CDR2 FYNNEI. The trim removed 6 bases at V and 4 bases at J, leaving 4 bases unmatched. CDR3 size: 13 residues. Data came from immunoSEQ multiplex PCR; TCRdb stores just in-frame clones and leaves some out. The sample lists some 87,000 clones, under 85% occurring once. Comment on this clone: The antigen is not known.

Checkpoint therapy with ipilimumab 1 mg/kg began 14 to 28 days after transplant. Patients received nivolumab 3 mg/kg at weeks 1, 4, 7, 10, then fortnightly to week 26. V is TRBV2 and J is TRBJ1-2, with 8 bases identical to TRBD1. This TCR was sampled from a male donor with diffuse large B-cell lymphoma. This material consisted of PBMCs, taken in a trial of ipilimumab plus nivolumab as post-transplant consolidation. CDR3 DNA: TGTGCCAGCAGCATGGACAGGGCCTATGGCTACACCTTC. As protein: CASSMDRAYGYTF.